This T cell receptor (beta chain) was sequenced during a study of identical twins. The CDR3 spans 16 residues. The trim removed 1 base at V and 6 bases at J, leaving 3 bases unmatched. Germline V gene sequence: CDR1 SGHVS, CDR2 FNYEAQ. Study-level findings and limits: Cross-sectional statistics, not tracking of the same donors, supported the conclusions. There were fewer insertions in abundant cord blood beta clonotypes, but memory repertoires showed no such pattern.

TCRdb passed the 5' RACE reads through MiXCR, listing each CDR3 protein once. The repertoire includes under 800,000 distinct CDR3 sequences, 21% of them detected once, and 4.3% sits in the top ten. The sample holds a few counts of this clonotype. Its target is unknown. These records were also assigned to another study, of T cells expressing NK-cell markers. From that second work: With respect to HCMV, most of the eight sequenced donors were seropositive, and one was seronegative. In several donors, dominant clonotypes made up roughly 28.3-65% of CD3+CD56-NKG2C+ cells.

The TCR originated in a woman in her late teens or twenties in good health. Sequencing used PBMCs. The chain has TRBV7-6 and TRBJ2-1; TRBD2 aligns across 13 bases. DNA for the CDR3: TGTGCCAGCAGCTTAGGGTGGACTAGCGGGAGCAATGAGCAGTTCTTC. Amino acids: CASSLGWTSGSNEQFF. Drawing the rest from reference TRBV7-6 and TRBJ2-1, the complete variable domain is GAGVSQSPRYKVTKRGQDVALRCDPISGHVSLYWYRQALGQGPEFLTYFNYEAQQDKSGLPNDRFSAERPEGSISTLTIQRTEQRDSAMYRCASSLGWTSGSNEQFFGPGTRLTVL.